The present T cell receptor beta chain was sequenced within a study of cytomegalovirus exposure and HLA in healthy donors. Healthy bone marrow donors made up the donors. The CDR3 covers 14 residues. CDR1 and CDR2 (germline): ENHRY, SYGVKD. The J segment lost 3 bases and the V segment lost 3 bases, leaving 2 bases of the junction unmatched. Study-level findings and limits: Across all donors, roughly uniform sequencing depth was an assumption of the presence/absence analyses. Reportedly, fewer N-insertions than the approximately 700-donor mean appeared in an Asian-associated ancestry cluster in a later analysis. In a later analysis, parvovirus B19, influenza, CMV and Epstein-Barr virus appeared linked to several top co-occurrence clusters.

On this clone: As yet, its antigen is unknown.

Both 60 Vbeta primers and 13 Jbeta primers went into the PCR. Only in-frame clones appear in the TCRdb table, and some are missing; sequencing was by immunoSEQ multiplex PCR. Among 110,000 to 150,000 clones, 70% were seen once, and the ten largest hold about 2%. The receptor comes from a woman in her sixties or seventies in good health and CMV-seropositive. This chain uses TRBV10-3 with TRBJ2-7, with 10 bases aligning to TRBD2. Sequences were obtained from PBMCs. The CDR3 nucleotides read TGTGCCATCAGTGAACTAGCGGGGAACTACGAGCAGTACTTC. This codes for CAISELAGNYEQYF.